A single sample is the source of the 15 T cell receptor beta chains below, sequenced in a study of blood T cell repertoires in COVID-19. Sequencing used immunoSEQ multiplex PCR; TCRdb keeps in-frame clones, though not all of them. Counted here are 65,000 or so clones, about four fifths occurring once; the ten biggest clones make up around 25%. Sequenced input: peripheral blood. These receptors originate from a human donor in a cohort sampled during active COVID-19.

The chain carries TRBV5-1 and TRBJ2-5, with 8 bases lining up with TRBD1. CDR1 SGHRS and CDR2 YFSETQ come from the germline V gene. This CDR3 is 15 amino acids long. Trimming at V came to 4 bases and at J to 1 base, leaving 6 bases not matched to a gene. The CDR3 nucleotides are TGCGCCAGCAGCCTCCTCGGGACAGGCCAAGAGACCCAGTACTTC. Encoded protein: CASSLLGTGQETQYF.

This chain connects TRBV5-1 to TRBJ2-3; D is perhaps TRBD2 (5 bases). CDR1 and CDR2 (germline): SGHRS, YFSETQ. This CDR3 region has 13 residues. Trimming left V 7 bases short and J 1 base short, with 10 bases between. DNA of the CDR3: TGCGCCAGCGGAGAAGCGGGCACAGATACGCAGTATTTT. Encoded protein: CASGEAGTDTQYF. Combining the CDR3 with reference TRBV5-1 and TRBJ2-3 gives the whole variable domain KAGVTQTPRYLIKTRGQQVTLSCSPISGHRSVSWYQQTPGQGLQFLFEYFSETQRNKGNFPGRFSGRQFSNSRSEMNVSTLELGDSALYLCASGEAGTDTQYFGPGTRLTVL.

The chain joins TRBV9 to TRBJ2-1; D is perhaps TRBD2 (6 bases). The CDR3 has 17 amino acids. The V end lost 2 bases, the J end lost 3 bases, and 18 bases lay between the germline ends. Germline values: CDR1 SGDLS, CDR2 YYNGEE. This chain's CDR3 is CASSVGGLATFYNEQFF. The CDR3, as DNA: TGTGCCAGCAGCGTCGGCGGTCTAGCGACTTTCTACAATGAGCAGTTCTTC.

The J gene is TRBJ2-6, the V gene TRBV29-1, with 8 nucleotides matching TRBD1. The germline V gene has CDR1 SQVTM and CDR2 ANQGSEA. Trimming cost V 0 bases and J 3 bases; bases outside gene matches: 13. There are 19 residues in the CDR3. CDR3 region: CSVEDSWDRPLDGANVLTF. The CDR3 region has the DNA TGCAGCGTTGAAGATAGTTGGGACAGGCCGTTAGATGGGGCCAACGTCCTGACTTTC.

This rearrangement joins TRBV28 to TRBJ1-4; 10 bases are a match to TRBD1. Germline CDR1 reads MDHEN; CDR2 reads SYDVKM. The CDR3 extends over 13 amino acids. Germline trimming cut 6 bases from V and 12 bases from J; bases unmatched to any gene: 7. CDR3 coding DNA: TGTGCCAGCAGGACCGACAGGGGGCACCAACTGTTTTTT. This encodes CASRTDRGHQLFF.

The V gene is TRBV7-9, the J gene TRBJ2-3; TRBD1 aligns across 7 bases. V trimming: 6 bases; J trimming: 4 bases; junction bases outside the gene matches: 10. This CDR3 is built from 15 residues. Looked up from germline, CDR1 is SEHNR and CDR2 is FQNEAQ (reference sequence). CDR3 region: CASSGQTGFADTQYF. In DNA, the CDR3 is TGTGCCAGCAGTGGGCAGACAGGGTTTGCAGATACGCAGTATTTT. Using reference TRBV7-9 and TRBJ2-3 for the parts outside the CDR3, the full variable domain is DTGVSQNPRHKITKRGQNVTFRCDPISEHNRLYWYRQTLGQGPEFLTYFQNEAQLEKSRLLSDRFSAERPKGSFSTLEIQRTEQGDSAMYLCASSGQTGFADTQYFGPGTRLTVL.

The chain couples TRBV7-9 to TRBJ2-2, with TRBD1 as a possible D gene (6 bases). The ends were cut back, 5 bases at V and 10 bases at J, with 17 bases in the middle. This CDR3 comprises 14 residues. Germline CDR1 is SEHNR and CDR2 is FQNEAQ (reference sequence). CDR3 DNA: TGTGCCAGCAGCCCCCCACAGGGTTCGTTGGAGCTGTTTTTT. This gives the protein CASSPPQGSLELFF. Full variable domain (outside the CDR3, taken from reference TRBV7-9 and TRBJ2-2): DTGVSQNPRHKITKRGQNVTFRCDPISEHNRLYWYRQTLGQGPEFLTYFQNEAQLEKSRLLSDRFSAERPKGSFSTLEIQRTEQGDSAMYLCASSPPQGSLELFFGEGSRLTVL.

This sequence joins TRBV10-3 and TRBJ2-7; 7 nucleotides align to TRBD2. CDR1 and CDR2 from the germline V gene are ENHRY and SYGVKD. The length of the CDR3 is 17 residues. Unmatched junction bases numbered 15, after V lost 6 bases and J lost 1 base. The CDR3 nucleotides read TGTGCCATCAGCCTCCGGGGGAGGGACGGCTGGTCCTACGAGCAGTACTTC. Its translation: CAISLRGRDGWSYEQYF.

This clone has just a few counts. This chain's CDR3 is CATRDRDLYEQYF. The CDR3, as DNA: TGTGCCACAAGAGACAGGGATCTCTACGAGCAGTACTTC. This chain uses TRBV15 with TRBJ2-7; 7 bases are shared with TRBD1. The CDR3 is 13 residues long. The germline V gene has CDR1 LNHNV and CDR2 YYDKDF (reference sequence). The junction had 8 bases not matched to a gene; V was cut back by 9 bases and J by 3 bases.

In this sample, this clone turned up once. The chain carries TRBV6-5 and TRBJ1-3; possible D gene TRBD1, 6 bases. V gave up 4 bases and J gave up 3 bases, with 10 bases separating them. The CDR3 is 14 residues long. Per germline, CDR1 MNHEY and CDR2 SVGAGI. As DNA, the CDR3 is TGTGCCAGCAGTTTAACGGACAGTGGAAACACCATATATTTT. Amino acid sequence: CASSLTDSGNTIYF.

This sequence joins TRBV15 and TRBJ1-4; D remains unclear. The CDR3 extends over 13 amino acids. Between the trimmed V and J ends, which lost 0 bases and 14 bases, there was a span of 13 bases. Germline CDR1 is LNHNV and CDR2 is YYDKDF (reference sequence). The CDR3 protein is CATSREESRLLFF. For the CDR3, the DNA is TGTGCCACCAGCAGAGAGGAGTCGCGTCTTCTGTTTTTT.

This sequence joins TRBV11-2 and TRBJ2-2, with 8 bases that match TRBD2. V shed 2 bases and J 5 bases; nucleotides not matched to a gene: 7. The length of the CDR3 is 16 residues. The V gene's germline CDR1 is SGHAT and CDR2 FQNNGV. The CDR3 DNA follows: TGTGCCAGCAGCTTATCGGGAGGGCCGGGGACCGGGGAGCTGTTTTTT. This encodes CASSLSGGPGTGELFF.

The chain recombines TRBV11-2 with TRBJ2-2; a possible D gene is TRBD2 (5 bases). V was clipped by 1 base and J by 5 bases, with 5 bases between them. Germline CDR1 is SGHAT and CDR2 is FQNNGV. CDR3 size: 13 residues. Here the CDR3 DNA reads TGTGCCAGCAGCTTAGGAGGGACCGGGGAGCTGTTTTTT. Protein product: CASSLGGTGELFF.

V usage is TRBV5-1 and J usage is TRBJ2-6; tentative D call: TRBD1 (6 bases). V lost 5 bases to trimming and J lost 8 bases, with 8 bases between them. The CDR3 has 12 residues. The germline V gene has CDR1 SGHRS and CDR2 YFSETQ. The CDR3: CASSWDTNVLTF. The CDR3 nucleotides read TGCGCCAGCAGTTGGGACACCAACGTCCTGACTTTC.

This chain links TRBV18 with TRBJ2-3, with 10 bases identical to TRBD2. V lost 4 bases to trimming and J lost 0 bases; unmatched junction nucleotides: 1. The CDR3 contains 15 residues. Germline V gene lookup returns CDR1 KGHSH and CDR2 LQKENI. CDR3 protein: CASSLAGGSTDTQYF. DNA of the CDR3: TGTGCCAGCTCACTAGCGGGGGGAAGCACAGATACGCAGTATTTT.